A single sample is the source of the 22 T cell receptor beta chains below, sequenced in a study of OX40 agonist ivuxolimab in advanced cancers. Assay: immunoSEQ multiplex PCR; the TCRdb copy retains only in-frame clones and omits some. The sample has 82,000 or so clones; approximately 90% are singletons. Material: CD4+ or CD8+ T cells sorted from blood, obtained in a trial of the OX40 agonist ivuxolimab. The receptors shown here come from an adult with an advanced solid tumor such as melanoma, head and neck, liver or kidney cancer.

The chain carries TRBV5-1 and TRBJ2-7; tentatively, D is TRBD1 or TRBD2 (5 bases each). The V end lost 3 bases, the J end lost 4 bases, and 11 bases lay between the germline ends. The CDR3 length is 13 residues. Germline V gene sequence: CDR1 SGHRS, CDR2 YFSETQ. CDR3 in amino acids: CASSSGWGYEQYF. In DNA, the CDR3 is TGCGCCAGCAGCTCCGGATGGGGGTACGAGCAGTACTTC.

V is TRBV19 and J is TRBJ2-4; TRBD2 matches 14 bases. From germline, CDR1 is LNHDA and CDR2 SQIVND (reference sequence). The junction had 8 bases not matched to a gene; V was cut back by 1 base and J by 6 bases. CDR3 length equals 18 residues. This CDR3 is CASSIGSWTSGRTNIQYF. CDR3 DNA: TGTGCCAGTAGTATAGGATCGTGGACTAGCGGGAGGACAAACATTCAGTACTTC.

This clone showed up just once. The chain combines TRBV4-1 with TRBJ1-1; weak D call: TRBD1 (6 bases). This CDR3 comprises 14 residues. V dropped 2 bases and J dropped 4 bases, with 11 bases sitting between them. Per germline, CDR1 MGHRA and CDR2 YSYEKL. CDR3: CASSQIQGFTEAFF. CDR3 in DNA: TGCGCCAGCAGCCAAATACAGGGTTTCACTGAAGCTTTCTTT.

In regard to this clone: The same CDR3 arises from other DNA sequences in this sample as well. The V gene is TRBV27, the J gene TRBJ2-6; D may be TRBD1 (5 bases). The V end lost 5 bases, the J end lost 1 base, and 9 bases lay between the germline ends. The CDR3 has 15 residues. Germline CDR1 and CDR2: MNHEY and SMNVEV (reference sequence). CDR3 residues: CASSPTGSGANVLTF. DNA of the CDR3: TGTGCCAGCAGTCCTACAGGTTCTGGGGCCAACGTCCTGACTTTC.

The gene calls are TRBV7-6 and TRBJ2-7; 10 nucleotides match TRBD1. The CDR3 spans 14 residues. The ends lost 6 bases at V and 2 bases at J; junction bases unmatched: 4. CDR1 is SGHVS and CDR2 is FNYEAQ in the germline V gene. The DNA for the CDR3 is TGTGCCAGCAGGCCCGGACAGGGGGCCTACGAGCAGTACTTC. Translated: CASRPGQGAYEQYF.

The V call is TRBV28, the J call TRBJ2-2; no clear D gene. The germline gives CDR1 MDHEN, CDR2 SYDVKM. The V and J ends lost 5 bases and 7 bases respectively, with 11 bases between them. The length of the CDR3 is 13 residues. CDR3 in amino acids: CASSPRWVGELFF. The CDR3 region has the DNA TGTGCCAGCAGTCCCCGTTGGGTCGGGGAGCTGTTTTTT.

A few counts support this clone. The chain joins TRBV29-1 to TRBJ1-3; D is uncertain. V shed 3 bases and J shed 2 bases, with 8 bases lying between them. This CDR3 is 13 amino acids long. Germline CDR1 and CDR2: SQVTM and ANQGSEA. The DNA for the CDR3 is TGCAGCGTTGACGGCGGTACTGGAAACACCATATATTTT. This codes for CSVDGGTGNTIYF. The entire variable domain, with the rest obtained from reference TRBV29-1 and TRBJ1-3, is as follows: SAVISQKPSRDICQRGTSLTIQCQVDSQVTMMFWYRQQPGQSLTLIATANQGSEATYESGFVIDKFPISRPNLTFSTLTVSNMSPEDSSIYLCSVDGGTGNTIYFGEGSWLTVV.

The CDR3 DNA sequence: TGTGCCAGCAGTGGCGGGACATGGTGGTCCGGGGAGCTGTTTTTT. It is translated as CASSGGTWWSGELFF. This rearrangement joins TRBV25-1 to TRBJ2-2; D could derive from TRBD1 or TRBD2 (6 bases each). Trimming removed 4 bases from V and 6 bases from J, with 15 bases in between. The germline CDR1 and CDR2 sequences are MGHDK and SYGVNS. The CDR3 is made up of 15 amino acids. The variable domain in full, completed from reference TRBV25-1 and TRBJ2-2, reads EADIYQTPRYLVIGTGKKITLECSQTMGHDKMYWYQQDPGMELHLIHYSYGVNSTEKGDLSSESTVSRIRTEHFPLTLESARPSHTSQYLCASSGGTWWSGELFFGEGSRLTVL.

The gene calls are TRBV28 and TRBJ1-2; possibly TRBD1 for D (6 bases). The germline gives CDR1 MDHEN, CDR2 SYDVKM. V was trimmed by 6 bases and J by 4 bases, leaving 6 bases between them. The CDR3 consists of 11 residues. DNA for the CDR3: TGTGCCAGCAGGGACAGCTATGGCTACACCTTC. This sequence encodes CASRDSYGYTF.

The V call is TRBV19, the J call TRBJ1-5; D remains ambiguous. The CDR3 sequence is 12 residues long. Germline V gene sequence: CDR1 LNHDA, CDR2 SQIVND (reference sequence). V lost 8 bases and J lost 7, with 12 bases in between. CDR3 bases: TGTGCCAGTGCTTTGGTCGGGCAGCCCCAGCATTTT. This translates into CASALVGQPQHF. The full variable domain, rest sourced from reference TRBV19 and TRBJ1-5, is DGGITQSPKYLFRKEGQNVTLSCEQNLNHDAMYWYRQDPGQGLRLIYYSQIVNDFQKGDIAEGYSVSREKKESFPLTVTSAQKNPTAFYLCASALVGQPQHFGDGTRLSIL.

The chain uses TRBV7-9 and TRBJ1-3, with no clear D. CDR1 and CDR2 from the germline V gene are SEHNR and FQNEAQ (reference sequence). CDR3 size: 13 residues. V lost 8 bases to trimming and J lost 0 bases, with 8 bases between them. CDR3 nucleotide sequence: TGTGCCAGCTTAAAAACCTCTGGAAACACCATATATTTT. Protein: CASLKTSGNTIYF.

This clone was seen once. The chain uses TRBV21-1 and TRBJ1-5. TRBV21-1 is reported as a pseudogene. The CDR3 totals 17 residues. CDR3: CASSSRGRVPMYQPQHF. Here the CDR3 DNA reads TGTGCCAGCAGCTCAAGAGGTAGGGTCCCAATGTATCAGCCCCAGCATTTT.

The chain carries TRBV28 and TRBJ1-1; D is undetermined. CDR3 size: 12 residues. Germline loops: CDR1 MDHEN, CDR2 SYDVKM. Trimming removed 5 bases from V and 6 bases from J, with 10 bases in between. The CDR3 nucleotides read TGTGCCAGCAGTCCTCATAGGGCTGAAGCTTTCTTT. Translation gives CASSPHRAEAFF.

The genes are TRBV11-3 and TRBJ1-3; no reliable D call. Germline lookup yields CDR1 SGHNT and CDR2 YENEEA. This CDR3 is built from 15 residues. The V and J ends lost 6 bases and 0 bases respectively, with 12 bases between them. CDR3 loop: CASRRPGSSGNTIYF. CDR3 nucleotides: TGTGCCAGCAGACGACCGGGTTCCTCTGGAAACACCATATATTTT.

The CDR3 DNA reads as TGTGCCAGCTGGACCGGGACTACGAATGAGCAGTTCTTC. It translates to CASWTGTTNEQFF. V is TRBV27 and J is TRBJ2-1; the match to TRBD2 covers 7 bases. Trimming took 8 bases from V and 7 from J; bases not matched to a gene: 8. Germline-derived CDR1 and CDR2 are MNHEY and SMNVEV (reference sequence). The CDR3 covers 13 residues.

The chain combines TRBV25-1 with TRBJ2-7, with D possibly being TRBD1 (5 bases). Germline loops: CDR1 MGHDK, CDR2 SYGVNS. The length of the CDR3 is 13 residues. Trimming left V 3 bases short and J 3 bases short, with 9 bases between. The CDR3 region has the DNA TGTGCCAGCAGTGATGGGGCCTACTACGAGCAGTACTTC. This gives the protein CASSDGAYYEQYF.

The chain combines TRBV2 with TRBJ2-5; 8 bases are a match to TRBD2. Unmatched junction bases numbered 7, after V lost 4 bases and J lost 3 bases. This CDR3 region has 15 residues. From germline, CDR1 is SNHLY and CDR2 FYNNEI. This CDR3 is CASSGETSAKETQYF. The CDR3 DNA sequence: TGTGCCAGCAGTGGGGAGACTAGCGCTAAAGAGACCCAGTACTTC.

The chain links TRBV7-8 to TRBJ2-1, with unresolved D. Germline lookup yields CDR1 SGHVS and CDR2 FQNEAQ. Trimming cost V 2 bases and J 3 bases, with 14 bases left between them. The CDR3 is 16 residues long. This CDR3 is CASSLKVLTDYNEQFF. In DNA, the CDR3 is TGTGCCAGCAGCTTAAAGGTGCTGACCGACTACAATGAGCAGTTCTTC.

The chain links TRBV5-4 to TRBJ2-5, with no clear D. The CDR3 spans 15 residues. Trimming cost V 4 bases and J 5 bases, with 18 bases left between them. Germline V gene lookup returns CDR1 SGHNT and CDR2 YYREEE (reference sequence). The CDR3 nucleotides read TGTGCCAGCAGCGCGGACCAACTGGGCAGTGAGACCCAGTACTTC. Amino acids: CASSADQLGSETQYF.

This sequence joins TRBV28 and TRBJ1-1; 7 bases line up with TRBD1. The CDR3 loop spans 13 amino acids. V was pared by 6 bases and J by 4 bases, with 5 bases of the junction left unmatched. Per the germline V gene, CDR1 is MDHEN and CDR2 is SYDVKM. CDR3 amino acids: CASSPTGRTEAFF. In DNA, the CDR3 is TGTGCCAGCAGCCCGACAGGGCGCACTGAAGCTTTCTTT.

The chain links TRBV5-1 to TRBJ2-7, with 8 bases aligning to TRBD1. The CDR3 spans 14 residues. CDR1 is SGHRS and CDR2 is YFSETQ in the germline V gene. V lost 3 bases and J lost 7; bases outside the gene matches: 9. The CDR3 bases are TGCGCCAGCAGCTCAGGGGGCGCAACGGGGGAGCAGTACTTC. This gives the protein CASSSGGATGEQYF.

This chain links TRBV18 with TRBJ2-3, with D possibly TRBD2 on 5 matching bases. The CDR3 consists of 12 residues. V was clipped by 4 bases and J by 5 bases, with 7 bases between them. The V gene's germline CDR1 is KGHSH and CDR2 LQKENI. CDR3 loop: CASSRAEDTQYF. The CDR3 DNA is TGTGCCAGCTCACGAGCGGAAGATACGCAGTATTTT.